The T cell receptor beta chain under discussion was sequenced for a study of blood T cell repertoires in COVID-19. V lost 1 base, J lost 0 bases, and 10 bases lay in between. CDR3 size: 16 residues. The germline gives CDR1 SEHNR, CDR2 FQNEAQ (reference sequence). This table comes from immunoSEQ multiplex PCR, and its TCRdb copy is limited to in-frame clones, with some not included. The table lists 200,000 to 300,000 clones, roughly 88% of them singletons. This TCR was recovered from a human donor in a cohort sampled during active COVID-19. The chain has TRBV7-9 and TRBJ2-4; D possibly corresponds to TRBD2 (6 bases). Sequenced material: peripheral blood. CDR3 amino acids: CASSLVAGLAKNIQYF. The CDR3 region has the DNA TGTGCCAGCAGCTTAGTGGCGGGGTTAGCCAAAAACATTCAGTACTTC.